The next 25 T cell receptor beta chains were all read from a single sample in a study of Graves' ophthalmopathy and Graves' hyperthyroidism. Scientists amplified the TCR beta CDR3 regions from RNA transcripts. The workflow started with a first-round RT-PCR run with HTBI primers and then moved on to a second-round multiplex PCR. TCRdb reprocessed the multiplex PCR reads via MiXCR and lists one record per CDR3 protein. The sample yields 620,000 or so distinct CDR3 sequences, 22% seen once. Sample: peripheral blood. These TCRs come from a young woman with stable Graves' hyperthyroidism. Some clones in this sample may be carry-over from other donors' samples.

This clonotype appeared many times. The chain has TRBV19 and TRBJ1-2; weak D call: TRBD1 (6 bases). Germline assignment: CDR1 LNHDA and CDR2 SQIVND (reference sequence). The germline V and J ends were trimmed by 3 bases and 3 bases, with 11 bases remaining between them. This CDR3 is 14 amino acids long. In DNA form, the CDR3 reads TGTGCCAGTAGTATTCAACGGACAGACTATGGCTACACCTTC. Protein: CASSIQRTDYGYTF.

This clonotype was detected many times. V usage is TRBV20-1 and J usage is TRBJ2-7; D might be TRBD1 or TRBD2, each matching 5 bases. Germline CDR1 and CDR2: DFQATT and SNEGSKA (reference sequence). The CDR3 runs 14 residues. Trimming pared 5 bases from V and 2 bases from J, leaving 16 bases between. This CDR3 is CSAFPRDGPYEQYF. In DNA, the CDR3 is TGCAGTGCTTTTCCACGGGACGGACCCTACGAGCAGTACTTC.

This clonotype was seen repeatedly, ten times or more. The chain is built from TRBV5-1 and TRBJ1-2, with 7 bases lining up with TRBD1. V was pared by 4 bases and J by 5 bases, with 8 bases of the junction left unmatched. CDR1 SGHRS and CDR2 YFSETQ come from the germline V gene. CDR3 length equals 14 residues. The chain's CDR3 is CASSRGQEGYGYTF. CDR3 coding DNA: TGCGCCAGCAGCCGAGGACAGGAGGGGTATGGCTACACCTTC.

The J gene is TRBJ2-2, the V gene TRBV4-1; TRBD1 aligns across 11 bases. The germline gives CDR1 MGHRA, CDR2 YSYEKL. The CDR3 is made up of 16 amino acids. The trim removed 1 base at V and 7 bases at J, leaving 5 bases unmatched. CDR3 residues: CASSQGDRGWIGELFF. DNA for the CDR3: TGCGCCAGCAGCCAAGGGGACAGGGGGTGGATCGGGGAGCTGTTTTTT.

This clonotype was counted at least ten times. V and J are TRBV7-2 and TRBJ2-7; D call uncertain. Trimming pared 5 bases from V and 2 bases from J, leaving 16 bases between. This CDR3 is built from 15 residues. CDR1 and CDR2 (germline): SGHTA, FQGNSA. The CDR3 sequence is CASSNSLTATYEQYF. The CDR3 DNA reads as TGTGCCAGCAGCAACTCCCTGACCGCAACCTACGAGCAGTACTTC.

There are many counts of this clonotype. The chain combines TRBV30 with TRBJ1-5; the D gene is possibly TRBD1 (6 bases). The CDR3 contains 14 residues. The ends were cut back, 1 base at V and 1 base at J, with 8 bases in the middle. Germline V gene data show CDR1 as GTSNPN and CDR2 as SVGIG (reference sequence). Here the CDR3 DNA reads TGTGCCTGGAGTGCGGACAGAAGCAATCAGCCCCAGCATTTT. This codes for CAWSADRSNQPQHF.

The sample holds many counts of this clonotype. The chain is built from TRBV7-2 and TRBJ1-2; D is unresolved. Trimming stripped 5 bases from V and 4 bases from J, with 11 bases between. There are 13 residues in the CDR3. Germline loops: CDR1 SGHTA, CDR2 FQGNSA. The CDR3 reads CASSPDSTYGYTF. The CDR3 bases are TGTGCCAGCAGCCCGGACTCGACCTATGGCTACACCTTC.

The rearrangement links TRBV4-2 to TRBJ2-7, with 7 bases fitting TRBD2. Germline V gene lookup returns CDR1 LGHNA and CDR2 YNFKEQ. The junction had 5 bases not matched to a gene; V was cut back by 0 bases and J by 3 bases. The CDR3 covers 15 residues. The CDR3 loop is CASSQEVGGVYEQYF. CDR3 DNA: TGTGCCAGCAGCCAAGAAGTGGGAGGGGTCTACGAGCAGTACTTC.

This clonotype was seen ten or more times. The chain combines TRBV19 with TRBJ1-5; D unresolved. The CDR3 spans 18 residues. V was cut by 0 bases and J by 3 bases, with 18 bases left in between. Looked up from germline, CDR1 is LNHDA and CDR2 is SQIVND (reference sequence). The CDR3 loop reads CASSIDLVGPPLNQPQHF. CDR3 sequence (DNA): TGTGCCAGTAGTATAGATTTAGTGGGTCCTCCGCTCAATCAGCCCCAGCATTTT.

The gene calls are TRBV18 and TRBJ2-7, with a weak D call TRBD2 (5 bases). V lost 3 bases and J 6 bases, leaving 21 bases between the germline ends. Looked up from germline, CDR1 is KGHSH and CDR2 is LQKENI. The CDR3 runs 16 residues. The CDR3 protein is CASSPRRGVSRGEQYF. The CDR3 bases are TGTGCCAGCTCACCGAGAAGAGGAGTATCTCGGGGCGAGCAGTACTTC.

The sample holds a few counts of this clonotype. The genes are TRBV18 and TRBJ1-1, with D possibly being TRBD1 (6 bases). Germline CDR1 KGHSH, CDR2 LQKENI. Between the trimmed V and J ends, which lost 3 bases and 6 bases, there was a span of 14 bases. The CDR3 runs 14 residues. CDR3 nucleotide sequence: TGTGCCAGCTCACCGGGCAGGGGCGACTCTGAAGCTTTCTTT. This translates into CASSPGRGDSEAFF.

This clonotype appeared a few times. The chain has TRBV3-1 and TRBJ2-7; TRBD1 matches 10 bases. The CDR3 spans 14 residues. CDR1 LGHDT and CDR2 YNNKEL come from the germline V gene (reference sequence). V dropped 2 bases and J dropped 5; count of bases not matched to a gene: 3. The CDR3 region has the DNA TGTGCCAGCAGCCAATTAGACAGGGGGCACGAGCAGTACTTC. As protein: CASSQLDRGHEQYF.

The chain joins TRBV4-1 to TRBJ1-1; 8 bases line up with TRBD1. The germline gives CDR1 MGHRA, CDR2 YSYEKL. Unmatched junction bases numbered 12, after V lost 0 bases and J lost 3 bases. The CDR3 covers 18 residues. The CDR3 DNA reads TGCGCCAGCAGCCAAGAAGGTGGAGGGGGACAGGCGGACACTGAAGCTTTCTTT. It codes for CASSQEGGGGQADTEAFF.

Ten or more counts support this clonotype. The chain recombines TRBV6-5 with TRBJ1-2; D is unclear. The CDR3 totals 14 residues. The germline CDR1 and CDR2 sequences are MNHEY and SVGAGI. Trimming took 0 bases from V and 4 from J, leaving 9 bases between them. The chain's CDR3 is CASSYSYELYGYTF. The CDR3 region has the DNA TGTGCCAGCAGTTACTCGTACGAGCTCTATGGCTACACCTTC.

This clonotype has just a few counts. The CDR3 DNA reads TGTGCCAGCAGTCACCCACAGGAGAGATCTAACTATGGCTACACCTTC. It yields the protein CASSHPQERSNYGYTF. V and J are TRBV6-2 or TRBV6-3 and TRBJ1-2, with D tentatively TRBD1 (5 bases). V was clipped by 5 bases and J by 0 bases, with 16 bases between them. The CDR3 extends over 16 amino acids. CDR1 and CDR2 from the germline V gene are MNHEY and SVGEGT.

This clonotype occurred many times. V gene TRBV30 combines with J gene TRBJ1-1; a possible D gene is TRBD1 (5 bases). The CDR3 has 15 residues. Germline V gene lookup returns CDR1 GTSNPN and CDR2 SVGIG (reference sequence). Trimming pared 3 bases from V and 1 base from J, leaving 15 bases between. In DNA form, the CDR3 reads TGTGCCTGGAGGCCCGGGGGTGGGGGGAACACTGAAGCTTTCTTT. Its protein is CAWRPGGGGNTEAFF.

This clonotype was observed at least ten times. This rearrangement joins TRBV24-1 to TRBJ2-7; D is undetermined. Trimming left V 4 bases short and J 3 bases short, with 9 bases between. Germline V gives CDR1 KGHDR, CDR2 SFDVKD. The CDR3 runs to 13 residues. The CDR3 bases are TGTGCCACCAGTGACTCGAACATCTACGAGCAGTACTTC. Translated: CATSDSNIYEQYF.

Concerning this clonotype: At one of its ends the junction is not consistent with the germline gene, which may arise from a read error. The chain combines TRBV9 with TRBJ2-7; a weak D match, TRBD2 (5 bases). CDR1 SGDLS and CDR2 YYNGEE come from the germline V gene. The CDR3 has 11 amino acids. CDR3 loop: CASSAGYGQYF. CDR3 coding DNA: TGTGCCAGCAGCGCGGGATACGGGCAGTACTTC.

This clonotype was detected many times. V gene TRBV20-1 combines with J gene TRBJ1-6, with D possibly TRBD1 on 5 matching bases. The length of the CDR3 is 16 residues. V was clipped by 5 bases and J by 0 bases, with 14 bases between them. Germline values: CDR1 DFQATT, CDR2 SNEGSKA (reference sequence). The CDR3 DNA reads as TGCAGTGCTGAGGCAGGGAGTAGCTCCTATAATTCACCCCTCCACTTT. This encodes CSAEAGSSSYNSPLHF.

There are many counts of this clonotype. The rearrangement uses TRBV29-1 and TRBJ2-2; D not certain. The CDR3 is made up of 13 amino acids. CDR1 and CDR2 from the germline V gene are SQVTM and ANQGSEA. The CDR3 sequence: CVGWRSNTGELFF. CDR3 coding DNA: TGCGTTGGTTGGCGATCGAACACCGGGGAGCTGTTTTTT.

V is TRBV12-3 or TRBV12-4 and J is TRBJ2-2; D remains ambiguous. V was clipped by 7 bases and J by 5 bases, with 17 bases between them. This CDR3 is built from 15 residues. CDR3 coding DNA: TGTGCCAGCACCTCGACCATAACGAGGACCGGGGAGCTGTTTTTT. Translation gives CASTSTITRTGELFF.

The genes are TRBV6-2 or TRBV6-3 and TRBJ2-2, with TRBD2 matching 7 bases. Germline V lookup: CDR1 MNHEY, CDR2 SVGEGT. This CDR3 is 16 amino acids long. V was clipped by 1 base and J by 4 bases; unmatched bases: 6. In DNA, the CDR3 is TGTGCCAGCAGTTACTGGGCCAGGGAGGGCACCGGGGAGCTGTTTTTT. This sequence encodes CASSYWAREGTGELFF.

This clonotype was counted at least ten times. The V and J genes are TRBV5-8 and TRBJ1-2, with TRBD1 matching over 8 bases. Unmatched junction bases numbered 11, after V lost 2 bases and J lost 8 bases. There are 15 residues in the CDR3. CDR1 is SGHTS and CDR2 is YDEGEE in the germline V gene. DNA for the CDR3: TGTGCCAGCAGCTTTACTACAGGGGGAATGGAGGGCTACACCTTC. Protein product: CASSFTTGGMEGYTF.

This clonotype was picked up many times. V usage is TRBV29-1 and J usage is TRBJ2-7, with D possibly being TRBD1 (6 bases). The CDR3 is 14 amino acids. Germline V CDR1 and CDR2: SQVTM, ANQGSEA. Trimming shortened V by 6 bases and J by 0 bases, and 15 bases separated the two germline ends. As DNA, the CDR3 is TGCAGCGTGGACACAGGGACCCCCTCCTACGAGCAGTACTTC. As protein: CSVDTGTPSYEQYF.

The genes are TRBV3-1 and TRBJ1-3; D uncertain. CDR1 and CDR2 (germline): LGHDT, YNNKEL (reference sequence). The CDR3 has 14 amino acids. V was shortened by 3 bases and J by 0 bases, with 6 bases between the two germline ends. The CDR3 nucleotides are TGTGCCAGCAGCCAGGTTTCCTCTGGAAACACCATATATTTT. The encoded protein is CASSQVSSGNTIYF.